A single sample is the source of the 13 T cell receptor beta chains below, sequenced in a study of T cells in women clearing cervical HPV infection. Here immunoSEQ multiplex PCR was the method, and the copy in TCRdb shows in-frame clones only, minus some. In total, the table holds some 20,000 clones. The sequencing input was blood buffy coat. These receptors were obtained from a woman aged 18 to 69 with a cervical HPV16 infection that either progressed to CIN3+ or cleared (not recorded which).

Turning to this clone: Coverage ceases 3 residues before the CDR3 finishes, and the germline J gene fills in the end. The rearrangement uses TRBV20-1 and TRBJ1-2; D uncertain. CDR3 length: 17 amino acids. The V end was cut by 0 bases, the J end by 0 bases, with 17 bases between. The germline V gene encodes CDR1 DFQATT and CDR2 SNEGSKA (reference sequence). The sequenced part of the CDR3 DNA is TGCAGTGCTAGAGATCACAGCAACCCTGCCTCTAACTATGGC. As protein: CSARDHSNPASNYG. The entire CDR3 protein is CSARDHSNPASNYGYTF.

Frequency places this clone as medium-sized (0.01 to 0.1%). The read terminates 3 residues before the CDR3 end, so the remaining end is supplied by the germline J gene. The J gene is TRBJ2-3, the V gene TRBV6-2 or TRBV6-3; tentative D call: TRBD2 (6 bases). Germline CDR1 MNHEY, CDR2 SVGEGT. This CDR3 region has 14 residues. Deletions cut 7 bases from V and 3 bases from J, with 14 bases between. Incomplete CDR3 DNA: TGTGCCAGCAAAGAGACTAGGGTTACAGATACG. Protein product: CASKETRVTDT. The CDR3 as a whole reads CASKETRVTDTQYF.

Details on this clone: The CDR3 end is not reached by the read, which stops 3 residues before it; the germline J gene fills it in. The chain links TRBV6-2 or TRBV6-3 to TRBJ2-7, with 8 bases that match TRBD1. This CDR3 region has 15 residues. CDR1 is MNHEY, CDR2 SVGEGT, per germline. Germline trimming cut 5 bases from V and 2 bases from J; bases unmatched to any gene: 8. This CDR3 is CASSPAGGRTYEQYF. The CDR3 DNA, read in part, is TGTGCCAGCAGTCCCGCAGGGGGCCGAACCTACGAG.

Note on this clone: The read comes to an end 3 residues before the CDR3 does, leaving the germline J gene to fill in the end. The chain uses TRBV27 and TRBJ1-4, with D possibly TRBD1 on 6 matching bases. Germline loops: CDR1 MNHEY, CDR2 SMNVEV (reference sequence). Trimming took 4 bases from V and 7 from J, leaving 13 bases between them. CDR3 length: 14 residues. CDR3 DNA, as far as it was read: TGTGCCAGCAGTTCACAGGGAAGGGGTGAAAAA. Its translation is CASSSQGRGEK. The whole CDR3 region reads CASSSQGRGEKLFF. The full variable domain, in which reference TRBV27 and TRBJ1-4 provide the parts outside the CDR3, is EAQVTQNPRYLITVTGKKLTVTCSQNMNHEYMSWYRQDPGLGLRQIYYSMNVEVTDKGDVPEGYKVSRKEKRNFPLILESPSPNQTSLYFCASSSQGRGEKLFFGSGTQLSVL.

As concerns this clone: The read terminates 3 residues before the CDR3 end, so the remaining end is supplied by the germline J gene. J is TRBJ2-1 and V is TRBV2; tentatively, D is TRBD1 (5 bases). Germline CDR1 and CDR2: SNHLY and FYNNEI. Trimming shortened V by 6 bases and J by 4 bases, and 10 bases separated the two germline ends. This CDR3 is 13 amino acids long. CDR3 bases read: TGTGCCAGCAGGCTCAGGGTGTACAATGAG. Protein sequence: CASRLRVYNE. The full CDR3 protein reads CASRLRVYNEQFF. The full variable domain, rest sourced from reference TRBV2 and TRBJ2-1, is EPEVTQTPSHQVTQMGQEVILRCVPISNHLYFYWYRQILGQKVEFLVSFYNNEISEKSEIFDDQFSVERPDGSNFTLKIRSTKLEDSAMYFCASRLRVYNEQFFGPGTRLTVL.

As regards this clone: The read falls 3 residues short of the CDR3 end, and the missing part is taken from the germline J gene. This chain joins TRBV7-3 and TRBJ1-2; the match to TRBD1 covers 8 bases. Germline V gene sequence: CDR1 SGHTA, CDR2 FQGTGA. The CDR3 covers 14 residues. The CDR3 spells CASSLNQGAWGYTF. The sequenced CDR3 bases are TGTGCCAGCAGCTTAAATCAGGGGGCATGGGGC.

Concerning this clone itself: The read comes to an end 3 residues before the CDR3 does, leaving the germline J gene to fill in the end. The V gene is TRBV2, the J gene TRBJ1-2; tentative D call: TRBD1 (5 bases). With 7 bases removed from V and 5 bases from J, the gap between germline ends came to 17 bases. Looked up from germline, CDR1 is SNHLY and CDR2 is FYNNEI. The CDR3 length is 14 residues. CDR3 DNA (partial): TGTGCCAGCAAACTGGGAGGGGAGCGATATGGC. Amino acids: CASKLGGERYG. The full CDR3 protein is CASKLGGERYGYTF.

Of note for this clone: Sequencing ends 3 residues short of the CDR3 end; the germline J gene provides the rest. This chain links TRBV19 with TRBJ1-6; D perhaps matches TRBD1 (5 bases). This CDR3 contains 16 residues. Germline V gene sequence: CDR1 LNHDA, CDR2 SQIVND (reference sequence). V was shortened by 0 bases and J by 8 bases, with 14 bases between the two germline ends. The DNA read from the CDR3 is TGTGCCAGTAGTATAGATTATGAACAGGTGGATTCACCC. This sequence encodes CASSIDYEQVDSP. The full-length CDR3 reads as CASSIDYEQVDSPLHF.

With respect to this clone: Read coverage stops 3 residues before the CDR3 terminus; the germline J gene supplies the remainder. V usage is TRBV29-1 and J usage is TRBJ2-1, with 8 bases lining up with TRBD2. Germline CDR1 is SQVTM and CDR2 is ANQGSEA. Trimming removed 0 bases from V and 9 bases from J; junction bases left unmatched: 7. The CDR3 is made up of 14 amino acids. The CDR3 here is CSVEDKRGSSEQFF. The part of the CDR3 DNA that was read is TGCAGCGTTGAAGATAAGCGGGGGTCGAGTGAG.

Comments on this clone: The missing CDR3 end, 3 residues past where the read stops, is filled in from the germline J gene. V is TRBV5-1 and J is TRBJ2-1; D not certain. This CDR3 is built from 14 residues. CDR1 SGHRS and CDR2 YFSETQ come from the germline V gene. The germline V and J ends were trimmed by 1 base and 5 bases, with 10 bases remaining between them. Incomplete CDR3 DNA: TGCGCCAGCAGCTTGTTTGGCAACGACAATGAG. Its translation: CASSLFGNDNE. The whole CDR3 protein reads CASSLFGNDNEQFF.

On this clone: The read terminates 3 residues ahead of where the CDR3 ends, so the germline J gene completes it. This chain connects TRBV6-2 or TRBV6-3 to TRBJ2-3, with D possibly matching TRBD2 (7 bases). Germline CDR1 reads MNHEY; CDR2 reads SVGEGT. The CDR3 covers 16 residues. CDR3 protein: CASSSGGPYSNQPQYF. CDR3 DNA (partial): TGTGCCAGCTCCTCGGGGGGCCCCTATAGCAATCAGCCG.

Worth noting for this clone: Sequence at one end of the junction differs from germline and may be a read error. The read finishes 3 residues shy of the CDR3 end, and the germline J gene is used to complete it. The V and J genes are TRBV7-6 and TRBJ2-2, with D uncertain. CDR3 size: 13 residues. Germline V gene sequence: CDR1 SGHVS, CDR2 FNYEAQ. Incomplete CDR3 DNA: TGTGCCGGCAGCTTACAGAACACCGGGGAG. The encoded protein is CAGSLQNTGE. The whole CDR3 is CAGSLQNTGELFF.

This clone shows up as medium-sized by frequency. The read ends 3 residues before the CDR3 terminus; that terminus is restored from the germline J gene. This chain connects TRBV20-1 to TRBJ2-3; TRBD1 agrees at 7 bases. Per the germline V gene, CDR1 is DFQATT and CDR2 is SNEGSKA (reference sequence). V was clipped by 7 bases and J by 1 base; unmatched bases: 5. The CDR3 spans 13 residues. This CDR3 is CSVDRVGTDTQYF. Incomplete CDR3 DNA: TGCAGTGTCGACAGGGTTGGCACAGATACG.